One sample yielded the 4 T cell receptor beta chains listed below, sequenced in a study of T-cell memory formation after mild COVID-19 (dated by TCRdb to the early 2020s). Library preparation used 5' RACE. The run used an Illumina NovaSeq 6000. TCRdb reprocessing: public reads trimmed at Q25 with fastp, clones called with MiXCR, in-frame beta chains kept. Entries that share a CDR3 protein sequence are merged under the most common genes and DNA. Across this sample there are about 340,000 distinct CDR3 sequences, with roughly 15% seen only once. The ten largest clones take up about a fifth of the sample. Sequencing was done on a sample of PBMCs or a T cell subset sorted from them (not recorded which). The receptor set was obtained from a man aged 18 to 35 who had mild COVID-19 (a few samples of this study predate the infection). The sample titles of this study are shuffled in the database, so cell type and time point are left out; the donor was told from shared clones.

This clonotype was recorded at least ten times. The J gene is TRBJ2-1, the V gene TRBV7-6; TRBD2 matches 9 bases. The germline V gene encodes CDR1 SGHVS and CDR2 FNYEAQ. The CDR3 runs 14 residues. Trimming cost V 1 base and J 12 bases; bases outside gene matches: 7. CDR3: CASSLVPSGDRQFF. CDR3 in DNA: TGTGCCAGCAGCTTAGTGCCTAGCGGGGATAGGCAGTTCTTC.

The V call is TRBV19, the J call TRBJ2-2; the D is unclear. V was clipped by 3 bases and J by 1 base, with 6 bases between them. Per the germline V gene, CDR1 is LNHDA and CDR2 is SQIVND (reference sequence). This CDR3 is 14 amino acids long. Here the CDR3 reads CASSILWNTGELFF. The CDR3 nucleotides read TGTGCCAGTAGTATTTTGTGGAACACCGGGGAGCTGTTTTTT. Full variable domain (missing parts from reference TRBV19 and TRBJ2-2): DGGITQSPKYLFRKEGQNVTLSCEQNLNHDAMYWYRQDPGQGLRLIYYSQIVNDFQKGDIAEGYSVSREKKESFPLTVTSAQKNPTAFYLCASSILWNTGELFFGEGSRLTVL.

This clonotype has ten or more counts. CDR3 sequence: CASIPSPGQATDTQYF. The CDR3 DNA reads as TGTGCCAGCATCCCCTCCCCGGGACAGGCGACAGATACGCAGTATTTT. The rearrangement links TRBV7-2 to TRBJ2-3, with TRBD1 matching 8 bases. Germline CDR1 and CDR2: SGHTA and FQGNSA. Losses at the gene ends were 7 bases for V and 3 bases for J; bases not matched to a gene: 12. The CDR3 runs to 16 residues.

This clonotype was recorded at least ten times. The J gene is TRBJ2-5, the V gene TRBV7-2, with D perhaps assigned TRBD1 or TRBD2 (5 bases each). The CDR3 is 13 residues long. Trimming shortened V by 3 bases and J by 6 bases, and 11 bases separated the two germline ends. CDR1 is SGHTA, CDR2 FQGNSA, per germline. The CDR3, as DNA: TGTGCCAGCAGCTTGAGGGGCGAAAAGACCCAGTACTTC. Translated, it gives CASSLRGEKTQYF.